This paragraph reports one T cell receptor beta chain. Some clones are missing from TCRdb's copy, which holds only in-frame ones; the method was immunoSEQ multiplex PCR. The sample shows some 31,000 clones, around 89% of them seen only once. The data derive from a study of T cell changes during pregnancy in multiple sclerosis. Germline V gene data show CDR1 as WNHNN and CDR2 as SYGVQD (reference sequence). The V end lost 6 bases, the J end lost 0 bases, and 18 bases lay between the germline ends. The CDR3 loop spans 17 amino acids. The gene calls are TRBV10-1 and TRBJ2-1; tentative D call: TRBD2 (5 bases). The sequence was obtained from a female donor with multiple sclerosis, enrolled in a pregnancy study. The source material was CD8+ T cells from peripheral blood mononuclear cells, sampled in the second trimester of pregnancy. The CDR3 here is CASRQPRVARSYNEQFF. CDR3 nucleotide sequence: TGCGCCAGCAGACAACCCCGGGTAGCGCGCTCCTACAATGAGCAGTTCTTC.